Listed below are T cell receptor beta chains from one sample, sequenced in a study of T cells expressing NK-cell markers. Using the 5' RACE reads, TCRdb records one entry per CDR3 protein without DNA. The repertoire shows about 260,000 distinct CDR3 sequences; the top ten hold about 0.39%. The sequenced sample consisted of blood T cells: a sorted CD56 or NKG2C T cell subset, CD4+ or CD8+ T cells, or bulk PBMC T cells (not recorded which). The receptors stem from a man younger than 35 in good health. CDR3s include the opening cysteine and the closing phenylalanine or tryptophan.

J: TRBJ2-2
V: TRBV7-2
CDR3: CASSSRADRGGTGELFF

J: TRBJ2-7
V: TRBV20-1
CDR3: CSADVGWGWLDYEQYF

J: TRBJ2-5
V: TRBV7-6
CDR3: CASSLAGLAGSQETQYF

J: TRBJ1-6
V: TRBV5-5
CDR3: CASSIETGRPYNSPLHF

J: TRBJ2-3
V: TRBV29-1
CDR3: CSVPKVQGSTDTQYF

J: TRBJ2-1
V: TRBV12-3/TRBV12-4
CDR3: CASSFPLALVGDNEQFF

J: TRBJ2-5
V: TRBV5-6
CDR3: CASSIQGLAGETQYF

J: TRBJ1-5
V: TRBV6-5
CDR3: CASSYSPGQPQHF

J: TRBJ1-2
V: TRBV6-1
CDR3: CASSKGKRHGYTF

J: TRBJ2-7
V: TRBV12-3/TRBV12-4
CDR3: CASTTSGSFGEQYF

J: TRBJ2-1
V: TRBV5-4
CDR3: CASSPGLAVNNEQFF

J: TRBJ2-7
V: TRBV27
CDR3: CASSFGTGGDYEQYF